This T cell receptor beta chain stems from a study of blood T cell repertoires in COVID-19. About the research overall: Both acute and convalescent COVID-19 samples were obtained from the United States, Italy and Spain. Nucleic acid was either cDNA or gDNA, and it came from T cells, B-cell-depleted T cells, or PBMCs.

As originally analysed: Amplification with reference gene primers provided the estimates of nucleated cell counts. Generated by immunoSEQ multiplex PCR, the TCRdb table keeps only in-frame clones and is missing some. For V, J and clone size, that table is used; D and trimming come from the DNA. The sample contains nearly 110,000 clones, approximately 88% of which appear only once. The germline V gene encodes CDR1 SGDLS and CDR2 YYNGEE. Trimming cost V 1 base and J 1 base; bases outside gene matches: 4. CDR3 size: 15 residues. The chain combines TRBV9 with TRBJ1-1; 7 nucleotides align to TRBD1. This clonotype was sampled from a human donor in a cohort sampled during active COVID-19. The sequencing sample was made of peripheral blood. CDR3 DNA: TGTGCCAGCAGCGTAAGCTACAGGGGGAACACTGAAGCTTTCTTT. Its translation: CASSVSYRGNTEAFF. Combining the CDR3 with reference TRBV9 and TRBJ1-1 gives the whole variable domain DSGVTQTPKHLITATGQRVTLRCSPRSGDLSVYWYQQSLDQGLQFLIQYYNGEERAKGNILERFSAQQFPDLHSELNLSSLELGDSALYFCASSVSYRGNTEAFFGQGTRLTVV.